A selection of T cell receptor beta chains follows, all from one sample in a study of OX40 agonist ivuxolimab in advanced cancers. Using immunoSEQ multiplex PCR, the repertoire was profiled, and TCRdb retains in-frame clones only, with some absent. This table holds just under 75,000 clones, approximately 90% found once. The sequencing here drew on CD4+ or CD8+ T cells sorted from blood, taken in a trial of the OX40 agonist ivuxolimab. The receptors here all came from an adult with an advanced solid tumor such as melanoma, head and neck, liver or kidney cancer. Each CDR3 is given with its conserved first and last residue. Fields, in order: J gene, V gene, clone size, D gene, CDR3 DNA, CDR3 protein. D genes are given only for firm matches. Part of the rows lack a size; the others show once, few, many or a class for expanded clones.

TRBJ2-1 TRBV7-9 - TRBD2 TGTGCCAGCAGCCCCCCGGGGACTAGCGGGATCAATGAGCAGTTCTTC CASSPPGTSGINEQFF
TRBJ1-5 TRBV18 - - TGTGCCAGCTCACCATCGGGGGGAACCCAGCCCCAGCATTTT CASSPSGGTQPQHF
TRBJ1-1 TRBV18 - TRBD1 TGTGCCAGCTCACCTTTACAGGGGGTGAACACTGAAGCTTTCTTT CASSPLQGVNTEAFF
TRBJ1-2 TRBV6-5 - - TGTGCCAGCAGTTACTCGCCAGTCGACTATGGCTACACCTTC CASSYSPVDYGYTF
TRBJ1-4 TRBV18 - - TGTGCCAGCTCACCGGGGAATAATGAAAAACTGTTTTTT CASSPGNNEKLFF
TRBJ2-3 TRBV11-3 - - TGTGCCAGCAGCTTAGATCTGGGTTCTGCGGCGCAGTATTTT CASSLDLGSAAQYF
TRBJ1-2 TRBV19 - - TGTGCCAGTACGCGGGAGACTAACTATGGCTACACCTTC CASTRETNYGYTF
TRBJ2-7 TRBV7-2 - TRBD2 TGTGCCAGCAGCTGGACTAGCGGGGCCTCCTACGAGCAGTACTTC CASSWTSGASYEQYF
TRBJ2-7 TRBV9 - - TGTGCCAGCAGCCCACACCCCACCGCTCCTAGGGCGCGATCCTACGAGCAGTACTTC CASSPHPTAPRARSYEQYF
TRBJ1-1 TRBV19 once - TGTGCCAGTAGTATCGGGACACATGTGAACACTGAAGCTTTCTTT CASSIGTHVNTEAFF
TRBJ1-2 TRBV9 - - TGTGCCAGCAGCGTAGGAACAGGGCTCTATGGCTACACCTTC CASSVGTGLYGYTF
TRBJ1-3 TRBV25-1 once - TGTGCCAGCAGTGCCCGGGAGAACACCATATATTTT CASSARENTIYF
TRBJ1-1 TRBV6-5 - - TGTGCCAGCAGTTACTCGGTTGGAACGGGTCTACCTGAAGCTTTCTTT CASSYSVGTGLPEAFF
TRBJ1-2 TRBV6-5 - TRBD1 TGTGCCAGCAGCCGCCACGGGACAGGGGGCAGTAGCTACACCTTC CASSRHGTGGSSYTF
TRBJ1-3 TRBV9 - - TGTGCCAGCAGCGCAGATCCGGGGATTGGAGGAAACACCATATATTTT CASSADPGIGGNTIYF
TRBJ2-7 TRBV27 few - TGTGCCAGCAGTCCCACCCAGATGCGGGGAAGGGCCTACGAGCAGTACTTC CASSPTQMRGRAYEQYF
TRBJ1-3 TRBV18 once - TGTGCCAGCTCACCGGATGGGGTCACCATATATTTT CASSPDGVTIYF
TRBJ2-5 TRBV7-2 once - TGTGCCAGCAGCTTCGTAGGAGAGACCCAGTACTTC CASSFVGETQYF
TRBJ2-7 TRBV18 - TRBD2 TGTGCCAGCTCCCCTCCTAGCGGGAGTTCCTACGAGCAGTACTTC CASSPPSGSSYEQYF
TRBJ2-7 TRBV7-2 - TRBD1 TGTGCCAGCAGCTCCACCGGGACAGCGAATTACGAGCAGTACTTC CASSSTGTANYEQYF
TRBJ1-5 TRBV28 once - TGTGCCACCAGAGGGGGGGGCGCAGGGATCAATCAGCCCCAGCATTTT CATRGGGAGINQPQHF
TRBJ1-2 TRBV11-2 - TRBD1 TGTGCCAGCAGCTTAGAACAGGGGGCTTATGGCTACACCTTC CASSLEQGAYGYTF
TRBJ2-1 TRBV6-1 - - TGTGCCAGCAGTGAACGGTACCTCGGCAATGAGCAGTTCTTC CASSERYLGNEQFF